This T cell receptor beta chain was observed in a study of blood T cells in healthy people across ages. A word on this clonotype: The antigen is not known.

The second PCR ran about 6 to 12 cycles with a sample-barcoded 5' primer and J-beta primers. TCRdb called the 5' RACE reads again in MiXCR, with one record for every CDR3 protein. This table has 1 million or so distinct CDR3 sequences, less than 25% appearing once. Study observations and caveats: A conclusive naive versus antigen-experienced comparison was prevented by the unsorted PBMCs. A roughly linear fall in TCR beta diversity per million T cells was seen with increasing age.

These data are also associated with another study on T cells of mothers and their children. That investigation notes: The second PCR used the M1S primer, and this primer added sample barcodes and 2-4 random nucleotides. Maternal samples each gave over 9.5 million TCR beta CDR3 reads, and child samples roughly 3.3 million each.

The receptor's source is a girl aged 2-10 years in good health. The sequenced material came from blood.

DNA for the CDR3: TGTGCCAGCAGGGGGGAGCGGCGGAACACTGAAGCTTTCTTT. As protein: CASRGERRNTEAFF. This rearrangement joins TRBV6-2 or TRBV6-3 to TRBJ1-1, with D perhaps matching TRBD1 (5 bases). CDR1 and CDR2 (germline): MNHEY, SVGEGT. The length of the CDR3 is 14 residues. The ends were cut back, 6 bases at V and 1 base at J, with 12 bases in the middle.